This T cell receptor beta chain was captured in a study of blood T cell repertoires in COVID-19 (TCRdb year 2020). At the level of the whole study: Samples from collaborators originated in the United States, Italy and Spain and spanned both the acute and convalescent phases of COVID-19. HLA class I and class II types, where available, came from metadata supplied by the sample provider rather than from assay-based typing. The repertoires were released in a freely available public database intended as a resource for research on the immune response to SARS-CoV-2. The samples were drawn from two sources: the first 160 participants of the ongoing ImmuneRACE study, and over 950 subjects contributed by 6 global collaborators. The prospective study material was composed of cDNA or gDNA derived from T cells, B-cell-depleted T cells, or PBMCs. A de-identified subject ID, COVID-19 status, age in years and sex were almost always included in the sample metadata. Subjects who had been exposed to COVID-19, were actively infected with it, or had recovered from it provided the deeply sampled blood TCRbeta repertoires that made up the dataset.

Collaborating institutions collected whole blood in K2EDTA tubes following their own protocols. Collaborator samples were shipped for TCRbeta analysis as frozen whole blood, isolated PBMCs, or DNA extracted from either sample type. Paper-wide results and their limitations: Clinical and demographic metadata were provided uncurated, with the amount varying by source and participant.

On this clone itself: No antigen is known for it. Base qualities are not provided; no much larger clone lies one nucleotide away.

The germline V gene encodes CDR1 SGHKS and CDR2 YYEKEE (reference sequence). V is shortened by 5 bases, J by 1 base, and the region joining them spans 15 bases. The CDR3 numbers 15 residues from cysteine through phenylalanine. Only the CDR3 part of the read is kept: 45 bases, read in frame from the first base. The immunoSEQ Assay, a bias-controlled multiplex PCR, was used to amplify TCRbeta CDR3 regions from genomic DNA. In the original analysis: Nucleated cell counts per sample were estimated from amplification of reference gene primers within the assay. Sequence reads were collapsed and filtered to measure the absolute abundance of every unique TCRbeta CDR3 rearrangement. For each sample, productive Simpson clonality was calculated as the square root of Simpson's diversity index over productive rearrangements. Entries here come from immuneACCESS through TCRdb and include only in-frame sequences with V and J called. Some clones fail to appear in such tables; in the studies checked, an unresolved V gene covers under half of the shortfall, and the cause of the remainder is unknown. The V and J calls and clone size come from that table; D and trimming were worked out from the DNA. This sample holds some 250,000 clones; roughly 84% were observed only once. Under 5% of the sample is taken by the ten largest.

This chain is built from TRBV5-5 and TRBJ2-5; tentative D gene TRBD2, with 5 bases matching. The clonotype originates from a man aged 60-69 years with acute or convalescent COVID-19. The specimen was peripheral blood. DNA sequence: TGTGCCAGCAGTCCACCTCGGGGAATCCAAGAGACCCAGTACTTC. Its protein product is CASSPPRGIQETQYF.